The 25 T cell receptor beta chains below were found in one sample sequenced in a study of cytomegalovirus exposure and HLA in healthy donors. Sequencing used immunoSEQ multiplex PCR; TCRdb keeps in-frame clones, though not all of them. The repertoire consists of some 250,000 clones, with 70% to 90% occurring once and the leading ten covering about 1.2%. Sequenced input: PBMCs. These receptor sequences come from a woman aged 25 to 45 in good health and CMV-seropositive.

This sequence joins TRBV6-1 and TRBJ2-3; 8 bases are shared with TRBD1. V was clipped by 11 bases and J by 4 bases; unmatched bases: 5. CDR1 MNHNS and CDR2 SASEGT come from the germline V gene. This CDR3 has 12 residues. CDR3 residues: CAGGRGPDTQYF. CDR3 nucleotides: TGTGCCGGCGGCAGGGGGCCAGATACGCAGTATTTT.

V is TRBV2 and J is TRBJ2-1; the D gene is possibly TRBD2 (6 bases). Germline assignment: CDR1 SNHLY and CDR2 FYNNEI. The CDR3 sequence is 13 residues long. V was clipped by 6 bases and J by 0 bases, with 6 bases between them. CDR3 region: CASSGSSYNEQFF. DNA of the CDR3: TGTGCCAGCAGCGGGAGCTCCTACAATGAGCAGTTCTTC.

The chain employs TRBV5-1 and TRBJ1-1; maybe TRBD1 (6 bases). V lost 4 bases and J 6 bases, leaving 25 bases between the germline ends. Germline loops: CDR1 SGHRS, CDR2 YFSETQ. The CDR3 runs to 17 residues. CDR3 bases: TGCGCCAGCAGCGCGATGGCACAGGGCTCCGCCGGAGCTGAAGCTTTCTTT. Its protein is CASSAMAQGSAGAEAFF.

The rearrangement uses TRBV7-8 and TRBJ1-1; a weak D match, TRBD1 (5 bases). CDR3 size: 14 residues. Trimming pared 4 bases from V and 1 base from J, leaving 10 bases between. CDR1 is SGHVS, CDR2 FQNEAQ, per germline. Here the CDR3 reads CASSSLRANTEAFF. In DNA form, the CDR3 reads TGTGCCAGCAGCTCTCTCAGGGCGAACACTGAAGCTTTCTTT.

The chain recombines TRBV7-3 with TRBJ2-2, with 8 bases that match TRBD1. The ends lost 5 bases at V and 3 bases at J; junction bases unmatched: 2. There are 14 residues in the CDR3. Looked up from germline, CDR1 is SGHTA and CDR2 is FQGTGA. The CDR3 coding sequence is TGTGCCAGCAGCCCACAGGGGGACACCGGGGAGCTGTTTTTT. Its protein product is CASSPQGDTGELFF.

The chain is built from TRBV9 and TRBJ2-1, with D possibly TRBD2 on 6 matching bases. Trimming pared 4 bases from V and 5 bases from J, leaving 19 bases between. Per germline, CDR1 SGDLS and CDR2 YYNGEE. The CDR3 is 16 amino acids. Written as DNA, the CDR3 is TGTGCCAGCAGCCCCCGAGGAGGGGTCTTGGACAATGAGCAGTTCTTC. It yields the protein CASSPRGGVLDNEQFF.

This clone came up a few times. The gene calls are TRBV7-3 and TRBJ1-1; D unresolved. The CDR3 runs 12 residues. CDR1 and CDR2 (germline): SGHTA, FQGTGA. Trimming pared 2 bases from V and 4 bases from J, leaving 5 bases between. Written as DNA, the CDR3 is TGTGCCAGCAGCTTAGTGAGCACTGAAGCTTTCTTT. As protein: CASSLVSTEAFF.

This chain links TRBV28 with TRBJ2-7; TRBD2 matches 10 bases. V shed 8 bases and J 6 bases; nucleotides not matched to a gene: 4. The V gene's germline CDR1 is MDHEN and CDR2 SYDVKM. This CDR3 comprises 12 residues. The CDR3 sequence: CASLAGAREQYF. DNA for the CDR3: TGTGCCAGCCTAGCGGGAGCTCGCGAGCAGTACTTC.

The chain carries TRBV2 and TRBJ1-1; possibly TRBD1 for D (5 bases). Trimming removed 7 bases from V and 8 bases from J, with 14 bases in between. Germline CDR1 reads SNHLY; CDR2 reads FYNNEI. The CDR3 runs to 12 residues. CDR3 sequence: CASNFLSGEAFF. DNA of the CDR3: TGTGCCAGCAACTTCTTGTCAGGGGAAGCTTTCTTT.

This chain connects TRBV11-2 to TRBJ2-3; 14 nucleotides match TRBD2. The length of the CDR3 is 15 residues. Germline CDR1 SGHAT, CDR2 FQNNGV. The J segment lost 6 bases and the V segment lost 6 bases, leaving 5 bases of the junction unmatched. The CDR3 bases are TGTGCCAGCAGATGGACTAGCGGGGGGAAGGATACGCAGTATTTT. Translated, it gives CASRWTSGGKDTQYF.

This chain uses TRBV5-4 with TRBJ2-7; 7 bases line up with TRBD2. Germline V gene lookup returns CDR1 SGHNT and CDR2 YYREEE (reference sequence). The CDR3 spans 20 residues. V was pared by 0 bases and J by 0 bases, with 18 bases of the junction left unmatched. The CDR3 nucleotides read TGTGCCAGCAGCTTGGCGGTGGGGGGGTTAGCGGATACCCCCTCCTACGAGCAGTACTTC. This encodes CASSLAVGGLADTPSYEQYF.

This rearrangement joins TRBV6-4 to TRBJ1-4; 11 bases agree with TRBD1. The CDR3 consists of 15 residues. V trimming: 6 bases; J trimming: 4 bases; junction bases outside the gene matches: 4. The germline gives CDR1 MRHNA, CDR2 SNTAGT. The CDR3 loop is CASSAGTGGNEKLFF. CDR3 bases: TGTGCCAGCAGCGCCGGGACAGGGGGTAATGAAAAACTGTTTTTT.

This clone was detected only once. J is TRBJ1-1 and V is TRBV10-1, with a tentative D call TRBD1 (6 bases). Between the trimmed V and J ends, which lost 3 bases and 4 bases, there was a span of 15 bases. Germline V gene lookup returns CDR1 WNHNN and CDR2 SYGVQD (reference sequence). The CDR3 is 15 residues long. In nucleotides, the CDR3 is TGCGCCAGCAGTGAAAAACAGGGTGGACTCACTGAAGCTTTCTTT. Amino acids: CASSEKQGGLTEAFF.

In nucleotides, the CDR3 is TGTGCCAGCCAGGGTAAATCCGGGGAGCTGTTTTTT. Its translation: CASQGKSGELFF. The gene calls are TRBV6-1 and TRBJ2-2, with a possible D match to TRBD1 (5 bases). V lost 8 bases, J lost 6 bases, and 10 bases lay in between. CDR3 length equals 12 residues. Germline V CDR1 and CDR2: MNHNS, SASEGT.

V is TRBV5-4 and J is TRBJ2-3; 8 nucleotides align to TRBD2. CDR3 length: 14 amino acids. Germline loops: CDR1 SGHNT, CDR2 YYREEE (reference sequence). V shed 0 bases, J shed 6 bases, and the junction held 3 bases outside the gene matches. The CDR3 DNA reads as TGTGCCAGCAGCTTGGGAGCGGGAGCTGATACGCAGTATTTT. Protein product: CASSLGAGADTQYF.

This chain joins TRBV2 and TRBJ1-1; 8 bases agree with TRBD1. The V segment lost 6 bases and the J segment 6 bases; nucleotides outside the gene matches: 12. CDR3 length equals 15 residues. CDR1 is SNHLY, CDR2 FYNNEI, per germline. As DNA, the CDR3 is TGTGCCAGCAGGATAACAGGGGGTAAGGGTTCTGAAGCTTTCTTT. Encoded protein: CASRITGGKGSEAFF.

V and J are TRBV27 and TRBJ2-3; 9 positions agree with TRBD1. V lost 3 bases and J lost 4; bases outside the gene matches: 11. Per germline, CDR1 MNHEY and CDR2 SMNVEV (reference sequence). The length of the CDR3 is 17 residues. CDR3 nucleotide sequence: TGTGCCAGCAGTTTGCGTGTAAGGACAGGGGCCCCAGATACGCAGTATTTT. Amino acids: CASSLRVRTGAPDTQYF.

The chain couples TRBV5-1 to TRBJ2-1; 13 nucleotides align to TRBD2. CDR1 and CDR2 (germline): SGHRS, YFSETQ. This CDR3 has 16 residues. With 4 bases clipped from V and 4 bases from J, the junction kept 5 bases outside the gene matches. CDR3 protein: CASSGGLAGVYNEQFF. The CDR3 coding sequence is TGCGCCAGCAGCGGCGGACTAGCGGGGGTTTACAATGAGCAGTTCTTC.

V gene TRBV11-2 combines with J gene TRBJ1-1; D gene ambiguous. The CDR3 is 13 amino acids. V gave up 6 bases and J gave up 8 bases, with 16 bases separating them. Germline V lookup: CDR1 SGHAT, CDR2 FQNNGV. This CDR3 reads CASSQRTGREAFF. As DNA, the CDR3 is TGTGCCAGCAGTCAACGGACTGGGAGGGAAGCTTTCTTT.

The chain employs TRBV4-1 and TRBJ2-7; 9 bases match TRBD2. CDR1 is MGHRA, CDR2 YSYEKL, per germline. V was pared by 0 bases and J by 8 bases, with 8 bases of the junction left unmatched. This CDR3 comprises 15 residues. The CDR3 sequence is CASSQDMASGTKQYF. CDR3 in DNA: TGCGCCAGCAGCCAAGATATGGCTAGCGGGACTAAGCAGTACTTC.

The table lists this clone with a few counts. The chain is built from TRBV2 and TRBJ2-3; 7 positions match TRBD1. The ends lost 1 base at V and 0 bases at J; junction bases unmatched: 7. This CDR3 spans 17 amino acids. The germline V gene encodes CDR1 SNHLY and CDR2 FYNNEI. DNA of the CDR3: TGTGCCAGCAGTGAAGGTTTTTTGGACAGGAGCACAGATACGCAGTATTTT. Translation gives CASSEGFLDRSTDTQYF.

The genes are TRBV18 and TRBJ2-5; 12 nucleotides agree with TRBD2. With 4 bases clipped from V and 5 bases from J, the junction kept 5 bases outside the gene matches. Germline V gene lookup returns CDR1 KGHSH and CDR2 LQKENI. This CDR3 is 15 amino acids long. For the CDR3, the DNA is TGTGCCAGCTCACTACTGACTAGCGGGAGTGAGACCCAGTACTTC. This gives the protein CASSLLTSGSETQYF.

V usage is TRBV11-3 and J usage is TRBJ2-1, with no clear D. Trimming left V 4 bases short and J 9 bases short, with 19 bases between. The CDR3 is 15 amino acids. The germline V gene encodes CDR1 SGHNT and CDR2 YENEEA. This chain's CDR3 is CASSSFSPQKSEQFF. In DNA form, the CDR3 reads TGTGCCAGCAGCTCCTTTAGCCCTCAGAAGAGTGAGCAGTTCTTC.

This chain joins TRBV29-1 and TRBJ2-2; TRBD1 agrees at 8 bases. V was pared by 1 base and J by 1 base, with 5 bases of the junction left unmatched. The CDR3 is made up of 16 amino acids. The germline V gene encodes CDR1 SQVTM and CDR2 ANQGSEA. The CDR3 DNA reads TGCAGCGTTGAAGGGTTGACAGGGGTGAACACCGGGGAGCTGTTTTTT. Translated, it gives CSVEGLTGVNTGELFF.

This chain connects TRBV6-1 to TRBJ2-7; D remains ambiguous. The germline V gene encodes CDR1 MNHNS and CDR2 SASEGT. V dropped 6 bases and J dropped 2 bases, with 14 bases sitting between them. The CDR3 contains 14 residues. CDR3 in DNA: TGTGCCAGCAGCGTACTGGGCGATCCCTACGAGCAGTACTTC. Translation gives CASSVLGDPYEQYF.